This T cell receptor (beta chain) was sequenced for a study of cytomegalovirus exposure and HLA in healthy donors. At the level of the study: HLA-typed donors contributed 65 million to 95 million unique TCRs, which were held in an early data release.

Study outcomes and limitations: Among the sequence variants, a highly shared cluster was likely an artifact of sequencing.

To note about this clone: What it binds is unknown.

PCR amplification relied on 60 Vbeta primers (plus 13 Jbeta primers). Data came from immunoSEQ multiplex PCR; TCRdb stores just in-frame clones and leaves some out. In the table there are 150,000 to 200,000 clones, 79% of which are singletons. CDR1 and CDR2 (germline): LGHNA, YSLEER. CDR3 size: 15 residues. V lost 1 base to trimming and J lost 1 base, with 8 bases between them. Sequences were obtained from PBMCs. J is TRBJ1-5 and V is TRBV4-3, with D uncertain. The receptor's source is a girl aged 10-17 years in good health and CMV-seropositive. The CDR3 DNA is TGCGCCAGCAGCCAAGCGACAAGCAGCAATCAGCCCCAGCATTTT. This gives the protein CASSQATSSNQPQHF.